Listed below are T cell receptor beta chains from one sample, sequenced in a study of blood T cell repertoires in COVID-19. Only in-frame clones appear in the TCRdb table, and some are missing; sequencing was by immunoSEQ multiplex PCR. The sample has about 310,000 clones, 89% seen once. Sequences were obtained from PBMCs or T cells enriched from blood (not recorded which). These TCRs come from a woman aged 25 to 45 who had recovered from COVID-19. Both conserved end residues are part of each CDR3.

v_call	j_call	cdr3_aa
TRBV10-3	TRBJ2-5	CAISGTSGAGFVETQYF
TRBV4-1	TRBJ1-2	CASSQVRGTISAGDGYTF
TRBV2	TRBJ2-6	CASSAGLAGFSGANVLTF
TRBV6-5	TRBJ1-6	CASSYSLQTGNSPLHF
TRBV6-5	TRBJ1-3	CASSLGFGVGNTIYF
TRBV30	TRBJ2-3	CARVINTDTQYF
TRBV4-2	TRBJ2-2	CASSHPAGSGAGELFF
TRBV15	TRBJ2-7	CATSRDLVEPEQYF
TRBV7-9	TRBJ1-1	CASSFQGMNTEAFF
TRBV28	TRBJ1-1	CASSWAGPGTEAFF
TRBV5-1	TRBJ1-2	CASTLGQGGYGYTF
TRBV24-1	TRBJ2-7	CATSVSGGGSGLAGEFDYEQYF
TRBV11-3	TRBJ1-2	CASSFPGGDGYTF
TRBV30	TRBJ1-5	CAWSDWTGTAQPQHF
TRBV5-1	TRBJ2-3	CAIDPYQGTGQYF
TRBV5-1	TRBJ1-5	CASSLDSDQPQHF
TRBV10-3	TRBJ2-7	CAIRTSGRLGSYEQYF
TRBV7-2	TRBJ2-7	CASSLAGLADYEQYF
TRBV2	TRBJ1-5	CASSVSGRQPQHF
TRBV19	TRBJ2-5	CASSITGQGDSRQTQYF
TRBV10-3	TRBJ1-1	CAMGEGGWNTEAFF
TRBV19	TRBJ2-5	CASRPSGTYEEETQYF
TRBV28	TRBJ2-3	CASSRWGTSGRFTDTQYF
TRBV11-2	TRBJ2-5	CASSSGDRGWQETQYF
TRBV7-9	TRBJ1-1	CASFGQAKREAFF
TRBV28	TRBJ1-2	CASSLPTGFFGYTF
TRBV11-3	TRBJ2-1	CASSLGLAVYNEQFF
TRBV19	TRBJ1-1	CASSIRNTEAFF
TRBV7-2	TRBJ2-3	CASSLRAGILDTQYF
TRBV3-1/TRBV3-2	TRBJ2-1	CASSQRPLTGIYNEQFF
TRBV4-3	TRBJ2-3	CASSQDPGAADTQYF
TRBV9	TRBJ2-1	CASSVSSVHNEQFF
TRBV30	TRBJ1-5	CAWSVNGGSWPQHF
TRBV10-3	TRBJ2-5	CAIRGQGRGETQYF
TRBV12-3/TRBV12-4	TRBJ1-2	CATAGTGKYGYTF
TRBV4-1	TRBJ2-5	CASSQGGPGGETQYF
TRBV15	TRBJ2-7	CATSRVPAGSYEQYF
TRBV3-1/TRBV3-2	TRBJ2-7	CASSQGEAYYEQYF
TRBV7-2	TRBJ2-5	CASSLNSRQETQYF
TRBV6-5	TRBJ2-7	CASRPEPDGGYEQYF
TRBV6-5	TRBJ2-5	CASSTRNSQETQYF
TRBV3-1/TRBV3-2	TRBJ2-3	CASSQPGLVISDTQYF
TRBV10-3	TRBJ1-6	CAISESIFQGSYNSPLHF
TRBV5-6	TRBJ2-7	CASSYEVAVIYEQYF
TRBV21-1	TRBJ1-1	CASSKGAASFGTEAFF
TRBV6-5	TRBJ2-6	CASRFSLGANVLTF
TRBV9	TRBJ1-3	CASSALQGGNTIYF
TRBV12-3/TRBV12-4	TRBJ2-2	CASRATNTGELFF
TRBV3-1/TRBV3-2	TRBJ1-6	CASSPRPGNSPLHF
TRBV19	TRBJ1-2	CASKEQTFGYTF